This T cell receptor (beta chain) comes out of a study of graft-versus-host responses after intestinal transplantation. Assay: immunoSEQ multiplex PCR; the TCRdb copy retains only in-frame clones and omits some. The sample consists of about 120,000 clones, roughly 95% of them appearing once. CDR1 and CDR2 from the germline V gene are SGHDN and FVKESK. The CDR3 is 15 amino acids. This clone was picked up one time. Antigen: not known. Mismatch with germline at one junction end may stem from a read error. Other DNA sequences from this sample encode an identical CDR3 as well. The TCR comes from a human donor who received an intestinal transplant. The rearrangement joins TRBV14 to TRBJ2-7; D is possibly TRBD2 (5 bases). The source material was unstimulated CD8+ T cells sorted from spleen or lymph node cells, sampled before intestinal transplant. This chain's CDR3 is CASSPQSGNSYEQYF. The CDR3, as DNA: TGTGCCAGCAGCCCGCAGTCCGGGAACTCCTACGAACAGTACTTC.